This is a list of T cell receptor beta chains from one sample in a study of cytomegalovirus exposure and HLA in healthy donors. TCRdb's copy holds only in-frame clones and misses some; the assay was immunoSEQ multiplex PCR. This table has approximately 97,000 clones, about 62% appearing once. The specimen was PBMCs. These receptors came from a human donor in good health. Both conserved end residues are part of each CDR3. The D gene is left open where the match is weak. For some rows the clone size is stated as once, few or many, or as a class when expanded; others skip it.

>.|.|TRBV6-5|TRBJ2-5
CASSFLTAQETQYF
TGTGCCAGCAGTTTCCTGACAGCGCAAGAGACCCAGTACTTC
>.|.|TRBV27|TRBJ1-2
CASSSLLFSGYTF
TGTGCCAGCAGTTCCCTCCTTTTTTCTGGCTACACCTTC
>.|TRBD2|TRBV4-1|TRBJ2-7
CASSQYPSGASYEQYF
TGCGCCAGCAGCCAATACCCTAGCGGAGCCTCCTACGAGCAGTACTTC
>.|TRBD1|TRBV7-9|TRBJ2-7
CASSLGIRDREWQYF
TGTGCCAGCAGCTTAGGGATCCGGGACAGAGAATGGCAGTACTTC
>.|.|TRBV7-9|TRBJ1-1
CASSQPVNTEAFF
TGTGCCAGCAGCCAACCAGTGAACACTGAAGCTTTCTTT
>.|TRBD2|TRBV4-1|TRBJ2-3
CASSQDGAGGPADTQYF
TGCGCCAGCAGCCAAGATGGCGCGGGAGGGCCGGCAGATACGCAGTATTTT
>few|TRBD1|TRBV7-2|TRBJ1-5
CASSLGDRGNQPQHF
TGTGCCAGCAGCTTAGGGGACAGGGGAAATCAGCCCCAGCATTTT
>.|TRBD2|TRBV28|TRBJ2-7
CAAGVRYEQYF
TGTGCCGCGGGAGTGCGCTACGAGCAGTACTTC
>.|.|TRBV5-5|TRBJ2-2
CASSPLALGLDTGELFF
TGTGCCAGCAGCCCCTTGGCACTAGGTCTTGACACCGGGGAGCTGTTTTTT
>.|TRBD1|TRBV19|TRBJ2-4
CASSLSGTGKNIQYF
TGTGCCAGTAGCTTATCCGGGACAGGGAAAAACATTCAGTACTTC
>.|.|TRBV7-9|TRBJ1-2
CASSPDTF
TGTGCCAGCAGCCCAGACACCTTC
>.|TRBD2|TRBV7-9|TRBJ2-5
CASSPGLAGGPIQTQYF
TGTGCCAGCAGCCCGGGACTAGCGGGAGGGCCTATCCAGACCCAGTACTTC
>.|TRBD1|TRBV4-2|TRBJ1-2
CASSHRGLGYTF
TGTGCCAGCAGCCACAGGGGGCTTGGCTACACCTTC
>.|.|TRBV19|TRBJ2-5
CATQGGETQYF
TGTGCCACCCAAGGCGGGGAGACCCAGTACTTC
>.|.|TRBV5-1|TRBJ2-2
CASSWTDANTGELFF
TGCGCCAGCAGCTGGACAGACGCGAACACCGGGGAGCTGTTTTTT
>once|TRBD1|TRBV2|TRBJ1-2
CASSALAGQGYGYTF
TGTGCCAGCAGCGCTTTGGCGGGACAGGGATATGGCTACACCTTC
>few|.|TRBV6-4|TRBJ2-3
CASSDEAGTDTQYF
TGTGCCAGCAGTGACGAGGCGGGCACAGATACGCAGTATTTT
>.|TRBD1|TRBV5-1|TRBJ1-4
CASSQTGGVGNEKLFF
TGCGCCAGCAGCCAGACAGGGGGTGTGGGTAATGAAAAACTGTTTTTT
>.|TRBD1|TRBV5-1|TRBJ1-2
CASSLRDSYGYTF
TGCGCCAGCAGCTTGCGGGACAGCTATGGCTACACCTTC
>.|.|TRBV2|TRBJ2-7
CASRDWSEQYF
TGCGCCAGCAGAGACTGGTCCGAGCAGTACTTC
>.|TRBD1|TRBV9|TRBJ2-1
CASSEGTEYNEQFF
TGTGCCAGCAGCGAAGGGACAGAATACAATGAGCAGTTCTTC
>few|.|TRBV30|TRBJ1-1
CALRGWADMNTEAFF
TGTGCCCTGAGGGGGTGGGCAGATATGAACACTGAAGCTTTCTTT
>.|TRBD1|TRBV5-1|TRBJ2-5
CASSLGVGQGTGETQYF
TGCGCCAGCAGCTTGGGGGTAGGGCAGGGGACAGGAGAGACCCAGTACTTC
>.|.|TRBV10-3|TRBJ1-1
CAISERVQGLNTEAFF
TGTGCCATCAGTGAGAGAGTCCAGGGCTTGAACACTGAAGCTTTCTTT
>few|.|TRBV4-1|TRBJ2-1
CASSQEGAGHRLGEQFF
TGCGCCAGCAGCCAAGAGGGGGCAGGGCACAGACTCGGTGAGCAGTTCTTC
>.|TRBD1|TRBV6-5|TRBJ2-7
CASKGDRDIYEQYF
TGTGCCAGCAAGGGGGACAGGGATATCTACGAGCAGTACTTC
>.|.|TRBV6-6|TRBJ1-1
CASSSGGTSNTEAFF
TGTGCCAGCAGTTCGGGCGGGACGTCGAACACTGAAGCTTTCTTT
>.|.|TRBV6-6|TRBJ1-1
CASSSGNTEAFF
TGTGCCAGCAGTTCCGGGAACACTGAAGCTTTCTTT
>.|.|TRBV5-6|TRBJ1-3
CASSEGVGYSGNTIYF
TGTGCCAGCAGCGAGGGGGTGGGATACTCTGGAAACACCATATATTTT
>.|TRBD2|TRBV9|TRBJ2-7
CASSPSTAGGSYEQYF
TGTGCCAGCAGCCCTTCGACGGCGGGGGGATCCTACGAGCAGTACTTC
>few|TRBD2|TRBV18|TRBJ2-5
CASSLGLAGGRETQYF
TGTGCCAGCTCACTGGGACTAGCAGGCGGGCGAGAGACCCAGTACTTC
>few|TRBD1|TRBV27|TRBJ1-1
CASSLYGTANTEAFF
TGTGCCAGCAGTTTATACGGGACAGCGAACACTGAAGCTTTCTTT
>.|TRBD2|TRBV4-2|TRBJ2-3
CASSWGRLAATGTQYF
TGTGCCAGCAGCTGGGGACGACTAGCGGCCACAGGTACGCAGTATTTT